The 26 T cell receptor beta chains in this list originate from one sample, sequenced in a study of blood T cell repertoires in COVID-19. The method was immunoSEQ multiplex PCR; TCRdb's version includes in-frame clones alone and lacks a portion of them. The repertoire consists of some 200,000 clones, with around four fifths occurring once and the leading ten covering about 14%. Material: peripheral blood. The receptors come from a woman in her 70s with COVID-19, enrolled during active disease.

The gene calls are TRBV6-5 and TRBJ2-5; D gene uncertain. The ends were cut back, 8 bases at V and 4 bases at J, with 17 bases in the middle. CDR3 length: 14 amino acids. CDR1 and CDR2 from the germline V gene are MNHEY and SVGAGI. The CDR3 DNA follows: TGTGCCAGCGCTAGATTCCAGCCCCCAGAGACCCAGTACTTC. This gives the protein CASARFQPPETQYF.

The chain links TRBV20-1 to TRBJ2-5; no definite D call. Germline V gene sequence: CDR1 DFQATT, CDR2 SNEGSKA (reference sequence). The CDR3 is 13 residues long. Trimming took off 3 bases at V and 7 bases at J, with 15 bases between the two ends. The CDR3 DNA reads TGCAGTGCTAGTCCCGGGTCAGCTCGGACCCAGTACTTC. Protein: CSASPGSARTQYF.

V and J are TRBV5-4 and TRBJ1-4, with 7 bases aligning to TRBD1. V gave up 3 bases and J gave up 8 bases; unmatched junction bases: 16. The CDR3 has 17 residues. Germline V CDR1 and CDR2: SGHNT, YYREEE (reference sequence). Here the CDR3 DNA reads TGTGCCAGCAGCTCAGTAAGACAGGGTTATGGGCGAGAAAAACTGTTTTTT. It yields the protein CASSSVRQGYGREKLFF.

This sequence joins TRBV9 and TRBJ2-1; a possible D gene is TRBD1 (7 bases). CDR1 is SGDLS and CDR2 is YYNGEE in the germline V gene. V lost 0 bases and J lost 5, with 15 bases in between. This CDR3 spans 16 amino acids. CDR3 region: CASSVGGRGRNNEQFF. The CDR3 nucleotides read TGTGCCAGCAGCGTAGGTGGCAGGGGGAGGAACAATGAGCAGTTCTTC. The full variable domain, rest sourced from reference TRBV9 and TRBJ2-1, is DSGVTQTPKHLITATGQRVTLRCSPRSGDLSVYWYQQSLDQGLQFLIQYYNGEERAKGNILERFSAQQFPDLHSELNLSSLELGDSALYFCASSVGGRGRNNEQFFGPGTRLTVL.

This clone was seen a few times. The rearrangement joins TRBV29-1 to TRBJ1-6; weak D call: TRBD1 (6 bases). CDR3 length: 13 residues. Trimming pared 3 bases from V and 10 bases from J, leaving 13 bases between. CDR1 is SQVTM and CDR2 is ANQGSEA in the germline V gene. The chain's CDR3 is CSVDGGGGSPLHF. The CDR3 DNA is TGCAGCGTTGACGGTGGGGGCGGATCACCCCTCCACTTT.

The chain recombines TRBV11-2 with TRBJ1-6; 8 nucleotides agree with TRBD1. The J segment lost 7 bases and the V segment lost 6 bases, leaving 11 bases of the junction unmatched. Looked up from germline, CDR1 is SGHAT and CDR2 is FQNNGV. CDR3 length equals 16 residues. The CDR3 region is CASRPNRGTENSPLHF. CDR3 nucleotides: TGTGCCAGCAGGCCAAACAGGGGGACAGAAAATTCACCCCTCCACTTT.

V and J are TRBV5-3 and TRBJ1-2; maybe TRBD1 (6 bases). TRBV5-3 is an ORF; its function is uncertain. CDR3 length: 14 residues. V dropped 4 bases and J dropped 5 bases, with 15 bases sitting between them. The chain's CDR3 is CARSPARGIYGYTF. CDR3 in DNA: TGTGCCAGAAGCCCTGCCAGGGGTATTTATGGCTACACCTTC.

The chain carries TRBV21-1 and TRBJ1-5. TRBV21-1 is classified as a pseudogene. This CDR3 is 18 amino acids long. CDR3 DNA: TGTGCCAGCAGCACTTACCGACCCCCCCTGGGAGGCAATCAGCCCCAGCATTTT. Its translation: CASSTYRPPLGGNQPQHF.

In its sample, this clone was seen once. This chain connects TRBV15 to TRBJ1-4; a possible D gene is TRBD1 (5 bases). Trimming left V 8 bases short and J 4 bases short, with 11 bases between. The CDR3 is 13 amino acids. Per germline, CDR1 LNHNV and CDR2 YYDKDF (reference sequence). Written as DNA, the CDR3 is TGTGCCACCGCCGGGGGGGATAATGAAAAACTGTTTTTT. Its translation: CATAGGDNEKLFF.

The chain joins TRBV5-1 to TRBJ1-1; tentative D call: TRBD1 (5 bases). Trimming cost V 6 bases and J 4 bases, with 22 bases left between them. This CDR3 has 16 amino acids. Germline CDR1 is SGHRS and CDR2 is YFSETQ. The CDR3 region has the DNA TGCGCCAGCAACCGTGGCACGACAGCTTCTGGCACTGAAGCTTTCTTT. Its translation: CASNRGTTASGTEAFF. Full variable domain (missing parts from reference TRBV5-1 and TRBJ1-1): KAGVTQTPRYLIKTRGQQVTLSCSPISGHRSVSWYQQTPGQGLQFLFEYFSETQRNKGNFPGRFSGRQFSNSRSEMNVSTLELGDSALYLCASNRGTTASGTEAFFGQGTRLTVV.

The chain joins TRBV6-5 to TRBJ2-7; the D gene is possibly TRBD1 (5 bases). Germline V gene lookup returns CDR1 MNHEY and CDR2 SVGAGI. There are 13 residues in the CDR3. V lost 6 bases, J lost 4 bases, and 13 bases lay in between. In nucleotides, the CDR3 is TGTGCCAGCAGCGCCCAGACAGTATACGAGCAGTACGTC. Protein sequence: CASSAQTVYEQYV.

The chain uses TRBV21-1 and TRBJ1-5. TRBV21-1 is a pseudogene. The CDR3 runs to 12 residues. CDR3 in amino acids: CASSYLSQPQHF. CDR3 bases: TGTGCCAGCAGCTATCTTAGTCAGCCCCAGCATTTT.

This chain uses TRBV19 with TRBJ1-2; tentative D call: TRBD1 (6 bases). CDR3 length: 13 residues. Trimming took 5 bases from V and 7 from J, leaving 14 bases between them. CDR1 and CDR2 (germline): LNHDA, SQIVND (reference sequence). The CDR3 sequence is CASSQRQDSGYTF. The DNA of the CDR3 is TGTGCCAGTAGTCAAAGACAGGACTCTGGCTACACCTTC.

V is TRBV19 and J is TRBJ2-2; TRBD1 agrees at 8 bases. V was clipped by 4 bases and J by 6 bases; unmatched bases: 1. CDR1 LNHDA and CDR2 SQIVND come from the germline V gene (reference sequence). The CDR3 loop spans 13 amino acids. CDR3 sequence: CASSTGGPGELFF. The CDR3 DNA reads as TGTGCCAGTAGTACAGGGGGCCCCGGGGAGCTGTTTTTT.

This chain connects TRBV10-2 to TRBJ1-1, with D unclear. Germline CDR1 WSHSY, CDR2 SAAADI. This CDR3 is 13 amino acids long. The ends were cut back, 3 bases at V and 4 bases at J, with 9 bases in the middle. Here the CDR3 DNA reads TGCGCCAGCAGTGATAATGGCCGCACTGAAGCTTTCTTT. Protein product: CASSDNGRTEAFF.

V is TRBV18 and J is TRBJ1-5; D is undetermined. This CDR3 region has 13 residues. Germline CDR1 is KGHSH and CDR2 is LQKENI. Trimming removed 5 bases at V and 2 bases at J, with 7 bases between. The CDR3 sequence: CASSATGNQPQHF. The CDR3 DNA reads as TGTGCCAGCTCAGCAACAGGCAATCAGCCCCAGCATTTT.

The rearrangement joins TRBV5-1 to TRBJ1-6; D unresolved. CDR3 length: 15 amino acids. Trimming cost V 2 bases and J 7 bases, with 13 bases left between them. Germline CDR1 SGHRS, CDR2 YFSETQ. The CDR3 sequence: CASSLETRPNSPLHF. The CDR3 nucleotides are TGCGCCAGCAGCTTAGAGACACGACCCAATTCACCCCTCCACTTT.

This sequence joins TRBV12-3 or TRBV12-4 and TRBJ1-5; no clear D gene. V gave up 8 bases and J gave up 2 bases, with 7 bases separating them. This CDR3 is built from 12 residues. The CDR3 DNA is TGTGCCAGCGGGAGGGGCAATCAGCCCCAGCATTTT. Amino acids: CASGRGNQPQHF.

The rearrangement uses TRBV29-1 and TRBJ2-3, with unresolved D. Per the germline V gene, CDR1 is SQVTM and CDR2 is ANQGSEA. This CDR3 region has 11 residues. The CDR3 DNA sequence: TGCAGTGCTAGGAGCACAGATACGCAGTATTTT. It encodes CSARSTDTQYF.

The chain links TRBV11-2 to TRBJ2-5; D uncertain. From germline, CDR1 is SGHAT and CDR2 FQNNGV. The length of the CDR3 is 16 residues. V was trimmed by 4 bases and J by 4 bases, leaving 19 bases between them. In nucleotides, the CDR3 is TGTGCCAGCAGCTCAACAACTATGGCCCTGATAGAGACCCAGTACTTC. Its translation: CASSSTTMALIETQYF.

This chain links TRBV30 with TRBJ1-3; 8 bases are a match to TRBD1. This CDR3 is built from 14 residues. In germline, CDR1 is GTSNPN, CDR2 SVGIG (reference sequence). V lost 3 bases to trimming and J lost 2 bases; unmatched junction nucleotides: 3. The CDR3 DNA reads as TGTGCCTGGAGGGACAGGGCAGCTGGAAACACCATATATTTT. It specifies CAWRDRAAGNTIYF.

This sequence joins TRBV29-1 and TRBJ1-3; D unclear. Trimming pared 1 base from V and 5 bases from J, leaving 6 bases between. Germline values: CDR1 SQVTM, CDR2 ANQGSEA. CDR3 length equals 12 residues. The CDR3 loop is CSVEAGRNTIYF. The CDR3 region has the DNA TGCAGCGTTGAAGCGGGAAGAAACACCATATATTTT.

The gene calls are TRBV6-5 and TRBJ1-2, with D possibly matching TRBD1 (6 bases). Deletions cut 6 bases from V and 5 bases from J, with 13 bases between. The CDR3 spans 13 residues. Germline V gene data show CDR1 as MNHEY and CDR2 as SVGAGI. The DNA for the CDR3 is TGTGCCAGCAGCCTCCAACAGGGATATGGCTACACCTTC. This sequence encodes CASSLQQGYGYTF.

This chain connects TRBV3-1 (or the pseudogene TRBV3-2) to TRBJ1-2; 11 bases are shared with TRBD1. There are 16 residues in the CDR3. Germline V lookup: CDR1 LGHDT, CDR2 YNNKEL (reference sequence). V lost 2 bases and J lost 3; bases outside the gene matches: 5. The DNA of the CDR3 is TGTGCCAGCAGCCAACATGGGACAGGGGGAGACTATGGCTACACCTTC. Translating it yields CASSQHGTGGDYGYTF.

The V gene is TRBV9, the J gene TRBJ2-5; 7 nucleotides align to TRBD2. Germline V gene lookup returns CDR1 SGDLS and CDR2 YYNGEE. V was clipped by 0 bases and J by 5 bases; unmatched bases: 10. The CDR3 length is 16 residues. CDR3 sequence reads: CASSVAPGGRRETQYF. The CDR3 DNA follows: TGTGCCAGCAGCGTAGCCCCAGGCGGGAGAAGGGAGACCCAGTACTTC.

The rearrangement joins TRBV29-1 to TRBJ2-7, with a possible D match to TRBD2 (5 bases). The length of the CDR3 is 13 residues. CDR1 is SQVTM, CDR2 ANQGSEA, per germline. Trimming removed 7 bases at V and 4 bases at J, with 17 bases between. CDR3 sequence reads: CSAGEGWRYEQYF. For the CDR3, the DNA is TGCAGCGCAGGCGAGGGTTGGAGATACGAGCAGTACTTC.